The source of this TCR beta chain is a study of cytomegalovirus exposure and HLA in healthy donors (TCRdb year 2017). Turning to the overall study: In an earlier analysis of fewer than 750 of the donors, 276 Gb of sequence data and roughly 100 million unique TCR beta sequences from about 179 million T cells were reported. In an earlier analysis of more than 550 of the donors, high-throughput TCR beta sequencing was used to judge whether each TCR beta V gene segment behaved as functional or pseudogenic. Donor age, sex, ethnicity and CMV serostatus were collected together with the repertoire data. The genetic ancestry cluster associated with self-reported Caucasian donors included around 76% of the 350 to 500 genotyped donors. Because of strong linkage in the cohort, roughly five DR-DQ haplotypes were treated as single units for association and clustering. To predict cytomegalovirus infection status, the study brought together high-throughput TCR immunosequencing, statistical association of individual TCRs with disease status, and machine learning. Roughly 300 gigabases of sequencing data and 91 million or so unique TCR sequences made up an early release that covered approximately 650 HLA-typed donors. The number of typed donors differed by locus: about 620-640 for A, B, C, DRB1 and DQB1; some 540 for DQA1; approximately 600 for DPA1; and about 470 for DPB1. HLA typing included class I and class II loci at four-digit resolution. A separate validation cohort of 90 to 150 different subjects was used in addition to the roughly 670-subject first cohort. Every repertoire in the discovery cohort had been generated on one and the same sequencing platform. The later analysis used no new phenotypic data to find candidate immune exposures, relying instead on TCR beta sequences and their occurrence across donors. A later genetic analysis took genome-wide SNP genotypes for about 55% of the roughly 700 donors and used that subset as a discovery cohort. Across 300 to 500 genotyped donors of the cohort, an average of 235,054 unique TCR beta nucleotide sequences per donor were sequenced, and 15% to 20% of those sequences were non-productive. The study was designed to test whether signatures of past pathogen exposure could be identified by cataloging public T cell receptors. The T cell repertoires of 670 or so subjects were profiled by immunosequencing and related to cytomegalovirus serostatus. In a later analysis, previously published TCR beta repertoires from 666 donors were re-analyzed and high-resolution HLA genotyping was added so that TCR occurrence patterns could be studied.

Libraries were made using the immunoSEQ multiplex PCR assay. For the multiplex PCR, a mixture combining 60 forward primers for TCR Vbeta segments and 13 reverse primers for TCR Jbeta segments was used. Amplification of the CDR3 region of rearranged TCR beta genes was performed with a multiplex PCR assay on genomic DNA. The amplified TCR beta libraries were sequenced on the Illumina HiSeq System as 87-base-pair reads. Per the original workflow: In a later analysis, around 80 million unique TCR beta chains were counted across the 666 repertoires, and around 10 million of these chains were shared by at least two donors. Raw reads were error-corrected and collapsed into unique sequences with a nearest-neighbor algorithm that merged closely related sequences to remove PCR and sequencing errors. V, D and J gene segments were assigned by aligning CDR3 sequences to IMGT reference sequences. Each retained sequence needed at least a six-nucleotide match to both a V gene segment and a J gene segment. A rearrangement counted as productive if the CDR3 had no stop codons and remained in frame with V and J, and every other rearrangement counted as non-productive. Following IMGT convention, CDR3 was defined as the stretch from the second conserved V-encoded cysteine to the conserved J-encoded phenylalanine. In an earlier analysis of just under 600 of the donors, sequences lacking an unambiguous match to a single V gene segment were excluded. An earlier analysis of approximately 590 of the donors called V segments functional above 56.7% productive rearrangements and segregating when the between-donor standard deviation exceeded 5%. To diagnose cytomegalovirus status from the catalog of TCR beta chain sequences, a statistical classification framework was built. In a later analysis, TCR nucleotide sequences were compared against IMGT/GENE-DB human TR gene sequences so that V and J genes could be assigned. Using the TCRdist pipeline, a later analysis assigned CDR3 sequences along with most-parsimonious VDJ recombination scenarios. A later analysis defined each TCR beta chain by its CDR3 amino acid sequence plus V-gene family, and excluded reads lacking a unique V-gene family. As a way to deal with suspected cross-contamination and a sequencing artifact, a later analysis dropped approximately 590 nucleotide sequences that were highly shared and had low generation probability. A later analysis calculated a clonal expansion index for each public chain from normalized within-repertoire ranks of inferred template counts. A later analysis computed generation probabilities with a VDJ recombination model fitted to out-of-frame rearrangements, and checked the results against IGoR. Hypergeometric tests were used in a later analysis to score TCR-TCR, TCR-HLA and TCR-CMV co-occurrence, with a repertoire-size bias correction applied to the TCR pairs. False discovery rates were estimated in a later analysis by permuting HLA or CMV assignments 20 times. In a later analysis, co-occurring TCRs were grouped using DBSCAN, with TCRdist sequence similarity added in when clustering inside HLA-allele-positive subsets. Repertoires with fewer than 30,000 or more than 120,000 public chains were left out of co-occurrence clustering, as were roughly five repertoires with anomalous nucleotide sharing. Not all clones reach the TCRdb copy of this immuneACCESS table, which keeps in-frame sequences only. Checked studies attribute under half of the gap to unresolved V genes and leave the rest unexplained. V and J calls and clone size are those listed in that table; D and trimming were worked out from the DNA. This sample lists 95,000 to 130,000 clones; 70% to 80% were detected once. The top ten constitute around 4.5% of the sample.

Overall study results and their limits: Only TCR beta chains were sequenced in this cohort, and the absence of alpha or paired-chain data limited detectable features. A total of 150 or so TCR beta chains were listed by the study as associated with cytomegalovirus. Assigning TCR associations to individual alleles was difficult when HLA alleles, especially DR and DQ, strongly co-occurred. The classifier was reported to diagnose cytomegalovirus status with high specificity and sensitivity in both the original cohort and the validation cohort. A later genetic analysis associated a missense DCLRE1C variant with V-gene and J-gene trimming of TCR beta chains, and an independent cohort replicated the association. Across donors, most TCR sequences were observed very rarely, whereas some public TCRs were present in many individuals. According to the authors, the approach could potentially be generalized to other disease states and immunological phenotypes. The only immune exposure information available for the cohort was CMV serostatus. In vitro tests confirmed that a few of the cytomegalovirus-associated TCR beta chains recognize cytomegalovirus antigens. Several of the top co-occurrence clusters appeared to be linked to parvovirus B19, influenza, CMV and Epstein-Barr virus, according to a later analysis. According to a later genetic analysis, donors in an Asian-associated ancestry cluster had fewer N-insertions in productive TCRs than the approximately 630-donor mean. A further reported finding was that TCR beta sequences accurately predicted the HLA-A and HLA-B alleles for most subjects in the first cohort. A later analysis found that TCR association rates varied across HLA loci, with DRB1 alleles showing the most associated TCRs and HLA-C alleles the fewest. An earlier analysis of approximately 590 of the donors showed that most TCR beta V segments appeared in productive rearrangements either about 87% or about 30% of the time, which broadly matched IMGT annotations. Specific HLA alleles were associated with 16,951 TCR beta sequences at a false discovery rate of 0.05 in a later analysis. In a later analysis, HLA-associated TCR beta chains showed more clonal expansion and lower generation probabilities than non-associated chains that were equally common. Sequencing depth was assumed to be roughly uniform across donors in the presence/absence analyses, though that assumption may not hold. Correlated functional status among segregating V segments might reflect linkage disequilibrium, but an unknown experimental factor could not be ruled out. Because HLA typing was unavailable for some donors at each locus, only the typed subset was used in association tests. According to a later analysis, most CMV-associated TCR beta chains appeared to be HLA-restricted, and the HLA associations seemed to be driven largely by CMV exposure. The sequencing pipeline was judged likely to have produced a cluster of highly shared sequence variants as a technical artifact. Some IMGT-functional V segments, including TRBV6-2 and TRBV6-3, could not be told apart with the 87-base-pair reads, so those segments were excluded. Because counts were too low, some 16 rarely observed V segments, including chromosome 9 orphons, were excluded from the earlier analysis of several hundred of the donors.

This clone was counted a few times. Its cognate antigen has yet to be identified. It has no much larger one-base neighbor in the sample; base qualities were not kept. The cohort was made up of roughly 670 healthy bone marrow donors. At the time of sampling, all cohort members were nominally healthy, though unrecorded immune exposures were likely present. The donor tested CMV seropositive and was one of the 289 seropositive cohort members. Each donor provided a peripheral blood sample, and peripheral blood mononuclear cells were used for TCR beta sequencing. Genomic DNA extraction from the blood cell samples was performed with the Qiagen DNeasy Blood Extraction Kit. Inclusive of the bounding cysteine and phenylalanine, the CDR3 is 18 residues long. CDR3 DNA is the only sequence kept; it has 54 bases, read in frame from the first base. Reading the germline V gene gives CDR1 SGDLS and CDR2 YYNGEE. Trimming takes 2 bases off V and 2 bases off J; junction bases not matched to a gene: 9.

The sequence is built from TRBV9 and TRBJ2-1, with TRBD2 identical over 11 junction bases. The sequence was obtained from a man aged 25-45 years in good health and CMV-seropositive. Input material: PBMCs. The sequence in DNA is TGTGCCAGCAGCGTGGATCAACCGGGACTAGCGGCCTACAATGAGCAGTTCTTC. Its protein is CASSVDQPGLAAYNEQFF. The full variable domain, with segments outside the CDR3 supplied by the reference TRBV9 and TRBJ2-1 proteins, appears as DSGVTQTPKHLITATGQRVTLRCSPRSGDLSVYWYQQSLDQGLQFLIQYYNGEERAKGNILERFSAQQFPDLHSELNLSSLELGDSALYFCASSVDQPGLAAYNEQFFGPGTRLTVL.